This TCR beta chain derives from a study of CD8+ T cells in alopecia areata. cDNA prepared by RNA extraction and subsequent reverse transcription served as the template for sequencing. Data came from immunoSEQ multiplex PCR; TCRdb stores just in-frame clones and leaves some out. The sample consists of more than 200,000 clones, around 65% of them appearing once. The treatment denotes: oral pan-JAK inhibitor, 5-10 mg twice daily. This CDR3 has 12 amino acids. Trimming removed 7 bases at V and 9 bases at J, with 18 bases between. Germline-derived CDR1 and CDR2 are SQVTM and ANQGSEA. This chain connects TRBV29-1 to TRBJ2-5; the D gene is possibly TRBD2 (5 bases). Source: CD4+ T cells sorted from blood, taken at week 4, from a patient treated with tofacitinib. The TCR was taken from a human donor with alopecia areata. CDR3 DNA: TGCAGCGCCATGAAGGCAGCCGGGGCCCAGTACTTC. It specifies CSAMKAAGAQYF.